These 32 T cell receptor beta chains were all obtained from the same sample, sequenced in a study of early T cells in non-severe SARS-CoV-2 infection. Via MiXCR, TCRdb re-called the 5' RACE reads, giving one row per CDR3 protein. The top ten clones hold approximately 2.9% of a sample with about 77,000 distinct CDR3 sequences, around 17% of them seen once. Sequenced: whole blood. These receptors were taken from an adult who was a healthcare worker with PCR-confirmed SARS-CoV-2 infection or an uninfected control (not recorded which).

Of note for this clonotype: The junction and the germline gene differ at one end; a read error may be behind it. The chain combines TRBV24-1 with TRBJ2-1, with TRBD2 matching 8 bases. The CDR3 extends over 14 amino acids. CDR1 and CDR2 from the germline V gene are KGHDR and SFDVKD. In nucleotides, the CDR3 is TGTACCACTGGTGGACTAGCCGGCTACAATGAGCAGTTCTTC. As protein: CTTGGLAGYNEQFF.

The chain has TRBV7-6 and TRBJ2-1, with TRBD2 matching over 8 bases. Looked up from germline, CDR1 is SGHVS and CDR2 is FNYEAQ. The CDR3 has 17 amino acids. V lost 1 base to trimming and J lost 2 bases; unmatched junction nucleotides: 7. The CDR3 region has the DNA TGTGCCAGCAGCTTAGTTGTTAGCGGGGCAGCCTACAATGAGCAGTTCTTC. Protein sequence: CASSLVVSGAAYNEQFF.

The genes are TRBV11-3 and TRBJ1-1; the D is unclear. V lost 3 bases to trimming and J lost 1 base, with 3 bases between them. Germline CDR1 reads SGHNT; CDR2 reads YENEEA. CDR3 size: 12 residues. This CDR3 reads CASSFTNTEAFF. CDR3 coding DNA: TGTGCCAGCAGCTTTACGAACACTGAAGCTTTCTTT. Combining the CDR3 with reference TRBV11-3 and TRBJ1-1 gives the whole variable domain EAGVVQSPRYKIIEKKQPVAFWCNPISGHNTLYWYLQNLGQGPELLIRYENEEAVDDSQLPKDRFSAERLKGVDSTLKIQPAELGDSAVYLCASSFTNTEAFFGQGTRLTVV.

The chain carries TRBV5-1 and TRBJ1-6; 7 bases line up with TRBD1. The junction had 6 bases not matched to a gene; V was cut back by 2 bases and J by 7 bases. The CDR3 sequence is 15 residues long. Germline CDR1 is SGHRS and CDR2 is YFSETQ. The CDR3 DNA is TGCGCCAGCAGCTTCGGAGACAGGGCCAATTCACCCCTCCACTTT. Encoded protein: CASSFGDRANSPLHF.

This clonotype was counted a few times. The gene calls are TRBV11-2 and TRBJ2-5, with D maybe TRBD1 (5 bases). The CDR3 covers 15 residues. The V and J ends lost 2 bases and 7 bases respectively, with 17 bases between them. Germline lookup yields CDR1 SGHAT and CDR2 FQNNGV. The CDR3 spells CASSLPPGLQGTQYF. CDR3 nucleotides: TGTGCCAGCAGCTTACCCCCGGGCCTCCAGGGGACCCAGTACTTC.

This clonotype was counted a few times. The CDR3 DNA is TGTGCCAGCAGGGGGACCGGGGGAAACATTCAGTACTTC. It translates to CASRGTGGNIQYF. The rearrangement uses TRBV5-6 and TRBJ2-4, with a possible D match to TRBD2 (6 bases). The germline V gene encodes CDR1 SGHDT and CDR2 YYEEEE. The CDR3 length is 13 residues. V lost 5 bases and J lost 6, with 12 bases in between.

This clonotype has more than one count but fewer than ten. The rearrangement uses TRBV7-9 and TRBJ1-6; D uncertain. The V gene's germline CDR1 is SEHNR and CDR2 FQNEAQ (reference sequence). The CDR3 is 14 residues long. V was clipped by 5 bases and J by 7 bases, with 12 bases between them. CDR3 region: CASSPGLGNSPLHF. The CDR3 DNA reads as TGTGCCAGCAGCCCGGGCCTTGGCAATTCACCCCTCCACTTT.

This clonotype was counted only a few times. The V call is TRBV29-1, the J call TRBJ2-1; weak D call: TRBD2 (6 bases). This CDR3 has 14 residues. The V and J ends lost 3 bases and 6 bases respectively, with 15 bases between them. Germline CDR1 SQVTM, CDR2 ANQGSEA. The CDR3 protein is CSVEGRLAGNEQFF. CDR3 sequence (DNA): TGCAGCGTTGAGGGGAGGCTAGCCGGCAATGAGCAGTTCTTC.

The table lists this clonotype with a few counts. The chain uses TRBV12-3 or TRBV12-4 and TRBJ1-6; D remains unclear. V lost 8 bases and J lost 1, with 12 bases in between. There are 15 residues in the CDR3. CDR3 DNA sequence: TGTGCCAGCGCGCAGCAAGCGTCCTATAATTCACCCCTCCACTTT. It specifies CASAQQASYNSPLHF.

CDR3 residues: CSTRSGASSTEAFF. Written as DNA, the CDR3 is TGCTCCACCCGATCGGGGGCGAGCAGCACTGAAGCTTTCTTT. The chain carries TRBV29-1 and TRBJ1-1; possible D gene TRBD1, 6 bases. CDR3 size: 14 residues. Germline V CDR1 and CDR2: SQVTM, ANQGSEA.

This rearrangement joins TRBV29-1 to TRBJ1-1; 8 positions agree with TRBD1. J gave up 1 base and V 7 bases, and 2 bases lay outside the gene matches. The CDR3 is made up of 12 amino acids. Germline V lookup: CDR1 SQVTM, CDR2 ANQGSEA. The CDR3 DNA reads as TGCAGCGACAGGGGGACGAACACTGAAGCTTTCTTT. Amino acid sequence: CSDRGTNTEAFF.

This clonotype was seen more than once but under ten times. The rearrangement uses TRBV19 and TRBJ1-5; 8 nucleotides align to TRBD1. CDR3 length: 15 residues. Germline V gene sequence: CDR1 LNHDA, CDR2 SQIVND (reference sequence). With 4 bases clipped from V and 0 bases from J, the junction kept 2 bases outside the gene matches. The CDR3 DNA follows: TGTGCCAGTAGTAGGGACAGGTTTAGCAATCAGCCCCAGCATTTT. Translation: CASSRDRFSNQPQHF.

The sample holds a few counts of this clonotype. This chain connects TRBV5-1 to TRBJ2-2; TRBD1 agrees at 11 bases. CDR1 is SGHRS and CDR2 is YFSETQ in the germline V gene. This CDR3 is 15 amino acids long. The junction had 5 bases not matched to a gene; V was cut back by 4 bases and J by 6 bases. The CDR3 bases are TGCGCCAGCAGCGTAGGACAGGGGGCCGCCGGGGAGCTGTTTTTT. Amino acid sequence: CASSVGQGAAGELFF.

The chain combines TRBV7-6 with TRBJ1-6, with TRBD1 matching 10 bases. The ends lost 1 base at V and 7 bases at J; junction bases unmatched: 4. CDR3 length: 16 amino acids. Germline CDR1 SGHVS, CDR2 FNYEAQ. The CDR3 nucleotides are TGTGCCAGCAGCTTAGGGGGACAGGGGACGAATTCACCCCTCCACTTT. Protein product: CASSLGGQGTNSPLHF.

The rearrangement uses TRBV12-3 or TRBV12-4 and TRBJ1-1, with D unclear. The CDR3 has 13 amino acids. The V and J ends lost 3 bases and 1 base respectively, with 6 bases between them. The CDR3 bases are TGTGCCAGCAGTTTGCGACAGAACACTGAAGCTTTCTTT. Translated: CASSLRQNTEAFF.

This chain joins TRBV7-9 and TRBJ2-7; D may be TRBD1 (5 bases). The CDR3 runs to 12 residues. V gave up 8 bases and J gave up 0 bases, with 8 bases separating them. The germline V gene has CDR1 SEHNR and CDR2 FQNEAQ (reference sequence). The CDR3 is CASVQDSYEQYF. Here the CDR3 DNA reads TGTGCCAGCGTACAGGACTCCTACGAGCAGTACTTC.

This sequence joins TRBV20-1 and TRBJ2-7, with TRBD2 matching 7 bases. The CDR3 extends over 15 amino acids. With V trimmed by 3 bases and J by 0 bases, 8 bases remained unmatched. The germline V gene has CDR1 DFQATT and CDR2 SNEGSKA (reference sequence). The CDR3 protein is CSASGGLAGSYEQYF. The CDR3, as DNA: TGCAGTGCTAGTGGTGGTTTAGCGGGCTCCTACGAGCAGTACTTC.

This clonotype was found a few times. The rearrangement links TRBV30 to TRBJ2-1, with D maybe TRBD2 (5 bases). This CDR3 spans 12 amino acids. CDR1 is GTSNPN, CDR2 SVGIG, per germline (reference sequence). Trimming took off 4 bases at V and 1 base at J, with 5 bases between the two ends. CDR3 residues: CAWKRSYNEQFF. The CDR3 bases are TGTGCCTGGAAGCGGTCCTACAATGAGCAGTTCTTC.

This clonotype has a handful of counts. The chain employs TRBV7-9 and TRBJ1-2, with no clear D. This CDR3 contains 16 residues. Germline CDR1 and CDR2: SEHNR and FQNEAQ (reference sequence). Trimming removed 10 bases from V and 0 bases from J, with 21 bases in between. CDR3 amino acids: CATATGPTPSNYGYTF. CDR3 in DNA: TGTGCCACTGCCACGGGCCCTACCCCTTCTAACTATGGCTACACCTTC.

This clonotype was counted between two and nine times. The CDR3 bases are TGTGCCAGCAGTAAGGTAGAGACTGAAGCTTTCTTT. Protein product: CASSKVETEAFF. The gene calls are TRBV25-1 and TRBJ1-1, with D unresolved. Per the germline V gene, CDR1 is MGHDK and CDR2 is SYGVNS. This CDR3 comprises 12 residues. The ends were cut back, 5 bases at V and 5 bases at J, with 9 bases in the middle.

In its sample, this clonotype was seen many times. This sequence joins TRBV12-5 and TRBJ2-1; D might be TRBD1 or TRBD2, each matching 5 bases. V gave up 8 bases and J gave up 5 bases, with 10 bases separating them. The CDR3 has 12 residues. Germline V gives CDR1 LGHNT, CDR2 FRNRAP. The CDR3 spells CASPGADNEQFF. DNA of the CDR3: TGTGCTAGTCCCGGGGCGGACAATGAGCAGTTCTTC.

The chain carries TRBV20-1 and TRBJ1-1, with no clear D. Trimming left V 5 bases short and J 1 base short, with 14 bases between. Germline assignment: CDR1 DFQATT and CDR2 SNEGSKA (reference sequence). The CDR3 is 14 amino acids. CDR3 amino acids: CSAPRRKGNTEAFF. The CDR3 nucleotides are TGCAGTGCTCCTAGACGTAAGGGGAACACTGAAGCTTTCTTT.

Comment on this clonotype: Its ends do not fully match the called genes, so a read error is possible. V gene TRBV19 combines with J gene TRBJ2-3; D remains unclear. Germline CDR1 and CDR2: LNHDA and SQIVND (reference sequence). CDR3 length: 13 residues. The CDR3 reads CVSTAISTDTQYF. Written as DNA, the CDR3 is TGTGTCAGTACAGCAATAAGCACAGATACGCAGTATTTT.

The rearrangement joins TRBV7-3 to TRBJ2-1; tentatively, D is TRBD2 (5 bases). V lost 6 bases and J lost 6, with 21 bases in between. Per germline, CDR1 SGHTA and CDR2 FQGTGA. This CDR3 has 16 residues. DNA for the CDR3: TGTGCCAGCAGTTTGGCGGGCAGCCTAGGGAGCAATGAGCAGTTCTTC. Translating it yields CASSLAGSLGSNEQFF.

The table lists this clonotype with many counts. The chain combines TRBV28 with TRBJ2-1; D not resolved. The CDR3 totals 14 residues. Looked up from germline, CDR1 is MDHEN and CDR2 is SYDVKM. Deletions cut 6 bases from V and 0 bases from J, with 9 bases between. CDR3 sequence reads: CASSPPDSYNEQFF. The CDR3 DNA is TGTGCCAGCAGCCCGCCAGACTCCTACAATGAGCAGTTCTTC.

This chain joins TRBV7-6 and TRBJ2-7, with D possibly TRBD2 on 6 matching bases. The germline V and J ends were trimmed by 1 base and 4 bases, with 11 bases remaining between them. The germline CDR1 and CDR2 sequences are SGHVS and FNYEAQ. CDR3 length equals 14 residues. CDR3 region: CASSLVAEDYEQYF. The CDR3 DNA reads TGTGCCAGCAGCTTAGTAGCGGAAGATTACGAGCAGTACTTC. The entire variable domain, with the rest obtained from reference TRBV7-6 and TRBJ2-7, is as follows: GAGVSQSPRYKVTKRGQDVALRCDPISGHVSLYWYRQALGQGPEFLTYFNYEAQQDKSGLPNDRFSAERPEGSISTLTIQRTEQRDSAMYRCASSLVAEDYEQYFGPGTRLTVT.

In this sample, this clonotype turned up a few times. The chain links TRBV11-2 to TRBJ2-3, with D perhaps matching TRBD1 or TRBD2 (5 bases each). Trimming took 5 bases from V and 0 from J, leaving 12 bases between them. Germline CDR1 is SGHAT and CDR2 is FQNNGV. The CDR3 is made up of 15 amino acids. CDR3 in DNA: TGTGCCAGCAGCCCGGGACGCCGAAGCACAGATACGCAGTATTTT. It encodes CASSPGRRSTDTQYF.

The rearrangement joins TRBV12-3 or TRBV12-4 to TRBJ2-7; TRBD1 or TRBD2 may be the D gene (6 bases each). Trimming pared 6 bases from V and 2 bases from J, leaving 14 bases between. The CDR3 consists of 14 residues. The CDR3 DNA follows: TGTGCCAGCAGGGCGAGGGGGGCAACCTACGAGCAGTACTTC. Protein: CASRARGATYEQYF.

The chain links TRBV12-3 or TRBV12-4 to TRBJ2-3; tentative D call: TRBD1 (5 bases). V was shortened by 3 bases and J by 3 bases, with 19 bases between the two germline ends. There are 17 residues in the CDR3. The CDR3 sequence: CASSFGAPGSGTDTQYF. The CDR3 DNA reads TGTGCCAGCAGTTTTGGGGCTCCTGGTAGTGGGACAGATACGCAGTATTTT.

The chain employs TRBV28 and TRBJ2-1, with D possibly being TRBD2 (5 bases). The V gene's germline CDR1 is MDHEN and CDR2 SYDVKM. Trimming took off 2 bases at V and 9 bases at J, with 14 bases between the two ends. The CDR3 runs to 14 residues. CDR3 residues: CASSLLGVDGEQFF. In DNA, the CDR3 is TGTGCCAGCAGTTTACTCGGGGTAGACGGTGAGCAGTTCTTC.

This clonotype was detected only a few times. The chain is built from TRBV5-1 and TRBJ2-7; D perhaps matches TRBD1 (6 bases). CDR1 SGHRS and CDR2 YFSETQ come from the germline V gene. V lost 2 bases and J lost 7, with 19 bases in between. CDR3 length equals 15 residues. CDR3 region: CASSFGDNMLREQYF. CDR3 in DNA: TGCGCCAGCAGCTTTGGGGACAACATGCTAAGAGAGCAGTACTTC.

The CDR3 nucleotides read TGTGCCAGCACCGAGACTAGCGGGAGGGCCTTAAGCACAGATACGCAGTATTTT. Amino acids: CASTETSGRALSTDTQYF. V and J are TRBV27 and TRBJ2-3; 14 bases match TRBD2. The CDR3 consists of 18 residues. Germline lookup yields CDR1 MNHEY and CDR2 SMNVEV (reference sequence). V lost 7 bases and J lost 0; bases outside the gene matches: 9.